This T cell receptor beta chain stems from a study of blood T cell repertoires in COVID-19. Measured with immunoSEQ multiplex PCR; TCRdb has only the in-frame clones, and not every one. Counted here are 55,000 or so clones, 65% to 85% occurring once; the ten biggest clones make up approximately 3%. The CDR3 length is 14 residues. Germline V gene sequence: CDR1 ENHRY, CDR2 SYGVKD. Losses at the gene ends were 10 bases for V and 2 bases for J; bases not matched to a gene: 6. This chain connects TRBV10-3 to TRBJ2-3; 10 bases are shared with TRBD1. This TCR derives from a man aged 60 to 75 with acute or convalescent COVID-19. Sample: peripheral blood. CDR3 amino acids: CATLTGGTTDTQYF. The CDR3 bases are TGTGCCACCTTGACAGGGGGCACCACAGATACGCAGTATTTT.